This T cell receptor (beta chain) originates from a study of T-cell reconstitution after alpha-beta-depleted transplantation in children. Notes on this clonotype: As yet, its antigen is unknown.

Notes on the study in general: From newly produced T cells came most of the T-cell counts and diversity one year after transplant. About two months after transplant, alpha-beta T cells reportedly came from several hundred expanded graft clones.

The CDR3 is made up of 15 amino acids. The germline V and J ends were trimmed by 3 bases and 2 bases, with 12 bases remaining between them. Unique molecular identifiers were incorporated when the TCRbeta library was constructed. TCRdb recomputed calls from the PCR reads with MiXCR, one row per CDR3 protein. This table has almost 500,000 distinct CDR3 sequences, over 9.5% appearing once. This specimen consisted of PBMCs, obtained before TCRalphabeta/CD19-depleted stem cell transplant. The receptor comes from a child aged 2-15 years with inherited bone marrow failure, due to receive a stem cell transplant. The V and J genes are TRBV12-3 or TRBV12-4 and TRBJ2-3, with D possibly matching TRBD2 (5 bases). The CDR3 nucleotides are TGTGCCAGCAGTTTCGAGGGCTCTAACACAGATACGCAGTATTTT. This sequence encodes CASSFEGSNTDTQYF.